The 30 T cell receptor beta chains given below trace back to one sample, sequenced in a study of Graves' ophthalmopathy and Graves' hyperthyroidism. For repertoire sequencing, the TCR beta CDR3 regions were amplified from RNA transcripts. The workflow started with a first-round RT-PCR run with HTBI primers and then moved on to a second-round multiplex PCR. Each CDR3 protein is one row after TCRdb ran MiXCR on the multiplex PCR reads. The sample lists 500,000 to 700,000 distinct CDR3 sequences; approximately 21% were seen once. The sequencing input was peripheral blood. Every receptor here comes from a woman aged 18 to 35 with stable Graves' hyperthyroidism. Some clones in this sample may be carry-over from other donors' samples.

This clonotype was seen at least ten times. V usage is TRBV12-3 or TRBV12-4 and J usage is TRBJ1-1; D uncertain. Between the trimmed V and J ends, which lost 3 bases and 3 bases, there was a span of 8 bases. This CDR3 contains 13 residues. The CDR3: CASSFVRYTEAFF. CDR3 in DNA: TGTGCCAGCAGTTTTGTGAGGTACACTGAAGCTTTCTTT.

This clonotype was found many times. The chain uses TRBV12-3 or TRBV12-4 and TRBJ1-5; D gene unclear. The length of the CDR3 is 16 residues. Trimming took off 2 bases at V and 1 base at J, with 12 bases between the two ends. CDR3 coding DNA: TGTGCCAGCAGTTTATTGGGCGCGGAAAGCAATCAGCCCCAGCATTTT. This gives the protein CASSLLGAESNQPQHF.

This clonotype was picked up many times. V and J are TRBV10-3 and TRBJ1-1; TRBD1 matches 9 bases. After removal of 10 bases from V and 6 bases from J, the junction contained 9 bases not matched to a gene. The CDR3 extends over 13 amino acids. Germline assignment: CDR1 ENHRY and CDR2 SYGVKD. In DNA, the CDR3 is TGTGCCACCCTGGGACAGGGAAAGTCTGAAGCTTTCTTT. This encodes CATLGQGKSEAFF.

The J gene is TRBJ2-2, the V gene TRBV5-6; D not certain. The germline V gene encodes CDR1 SGHDT and CDR2 YYEEEE. Trimming took off 1 base at V and 0 bases at J, with 13 bases between the two ends. The CDR3 runs to 17 residues. The CDR3 nucleotides read TGTGCCAGCAGCTTGCGTCGGACGGATCCGAACACCGGGGAGCTGTTTTTT. Amino acid sequence: CASSLRRTDPNTGELFF.

This clonotype showed up many times. The chain employs TRBV6-2 or TRBV6-3 and TRBJ2-7; D perhaps matches TRBD1 (6 bases). The CDR3 runs 14 residues. Trimming cost V 6 bases and J 2 bases, with 14 bases left between them. Germline-derived CDR1 and CDR2 are MNHEY and SVGEGT. CDR3 bases: TGTGCCAGCAGCGCAGGGGAAGCCCCCTACGAGCAGTACTTC. This translates into CASSAGEAPYEQYF.

The chain couples TRBV28 to TRBJ2-7, with 10 nucleotides matching TRBD2. J was trimmed by 7 bases and V by 6 bases; bases with no gene match: 6. CDR1 is MDHEN and CDR2 is SYDVKM in the germline V gene. The CDR3 contains 13 residues. The CDR3 DNA follows: TGTGCCAGCAGAGAGCGGGGGGGTGGTGAGCAGTACTTC. Its protein is CASRERGGGEQYF.

Ten or more counts support this clonotype. Written as DNA, the CDR3 is TGTGCCAGCAGTGTCGGGACAGAGATAAATCAGCCCCAGCATTTT. As protein: CASSVGTEINQPQHF. V and J are TRBV12-3 or TRBV12-4 and TRBJ1-5, with 7 bases aligning to TRBD1. V dropped 5 bases and J dropped 4; count of bases not matched to a gene: 8. This CDR3 is 15 amino acids long.

This clonotype was recorded at least ten times. The V and J genes are TRBV6-1 and TRBJ1-2; no definite D call. The CDR3 is 13 amino acids. CDR1 and CDR2 from the germline V gene are MNHNS and SASEGT. Trimming took 9 bases from V and 5 from J, leaving 16 bases between them. Here the CDR3 reads CASSARLPYGYTF. The CDR3 DNA follows: TGTGCCAGTTCAGCCCGATTACCTTATGGCTACACCTTC.

The genes are TRBV12-3 or TRBV12-4 and TRBJ2-2; 7 bases match TRBD2. V dropped 6 bases and J dropped 5; count of bases not matched to a gene: 12. This CDR3 is built from 16 residues. The CDR3 loop is CASRPVGREKTGELFF. CDR3 coding DNA: TGTGCCAGCAGACCTGTGGGGCGGGAGAAGACCGGGGAGCTGTTTTTT.

This clonotype was recorded a few times. A clone one base away is much larger, so this may be a read error. The chain links TRBV20-1 to TRBJ2-5; 7 bases fit TRBD2. V was pared by 7 bases and J by 4 bases, with 9 bases of the junction left unmatched. CDR3 length equals 13 residues. Germline CDR1 DFQATT, CDR2 SNEGSKA (reference sequence). The CDR3 loop is CSGRGGSGETQYF. CDR3 DNA sequence: TGCAGTGGCCGGGGCGGGAGCGGAGAGACCCAGTACTTC.

This clonotype has a count of ten or more. The V and J genes are TRBV3-1 and TRBJ1-1; D gene ambiguous. Trimming cost V 9 bases and J 6 bases, with 17 bases left between them. CDR1 is LGHDT and CDR2 is YNNKEL in the germline V gene (reference sequence). This CDR3 is built from 13 residues. CDR3 coding DNA: TGTGCCAGTTCAACCCGGGATGTGGCTGAAGCTTTCTTT. Its translation is CASSTRDVAEAFF.

This clonotype was observed many times. The rearrangement uses TRBV30 and TRBJ1-2; D call uncertain. Germline V lookup: CDR1 GTSNPN, CDR2 SVGIG (reference sequence). CDR3 length equals 13 residues. V lost 7 bases, J lost 4 bases, and 16 bases lay in between. In DNA form, the CDR3 reads TGTGCCTCGGACGGCGGCGCCGTCTATGGCTACACCTTC. Residues: CASDGGAVYGYTF.

V gene TRBV4-1 combines with J gene TRBJ2-2, with 9 bases identical to TRBD2. The CDR3 is 18 amino acids. CDR1 MGHRA and CDR2 YSYEKL come from the germline V gene. The trim removed 2 bases at V and 4 bases at J, leaving 11 bases unmatched. CDR3 region: CASSQFNSGSLGTGELFF. CDR3 DNA: TGCGCCAGCAGCCAATTTAATAGCGGGAGTTTGGGCACCGGGGAGCTGTTTTTT.

This chain connects TRBV20-1 to TRBJ2-5; 10 nucleotides align to TRBD1. The junction had 7 bases not matched to a gene; V was cut back by 5 bases and J by 4 bases. CDR3 length: 14 amino acids. Germline values: CDR1 DFQATT, CDR2 SNEGSKA (reference sequence). The CDR3 nucleotides are TGCAGTGCTTGGAGGACAGGGGGGTCAGAGACCCAGTACTTC. Translated, it gives CSAWRTGGSETQYF.

V usage is TRBV27 and J usage is TRBJ1-5; D gene uncertain. The germline V and J ends were trimmed by 9 bases and 6 bases, with 15 bases remaining between them. The CDR3 has 13 residues. Germline CDR1 reads MNHEY; CDR2 reads SMNVEV (reference sequence). CDR3 nucleotide sequence: TGTGCCAGTAGTGCTCGGGGTCGTCAGCCCCAGCATTTT. Protein product: CASSARGRQPQHF.

This clonotype was seen at least ten times. The CDR3 region is CASSPTRSDTEAFF. For the CDR3, the DNA is TGTGCCAGCAGCCCGACACGGAGCGACACTGAAGCTTTCTTT. The chain is built from TRBV12-3 or TRBV12-4 and TRBJ1-1; no clear D gene. Between the trimmed V and J ends, which lost 6 bases and 3 bases, there was a span of 14 bases. This CDR3 has 14 residues.

This clonotype was found many times. The rearrangement links TRBV30 to TRBJ2-4; D may match TRBD1 or TRBD2 (6 bases each). V was clipped by 0 bases and J by 14 bases, with 17 bases between them. The CDR3 is made up of 13 amino acids. Per the germline V gene, CDR1 is GTSNPN and CDR2 is SVGIG (reference sequence). The CDR3 DNA reads as TGTGCCTGGAGTGTACAGGGAGGCCGTTCCGAGTACTTC. It yields the protein CAWSVQGGRSEYF.

The table lists this clonotype with many counts. The chain couples TRBV20-1 to TRBJ2-5; 11 nucleotides line up with TRBD2. Germline V CDR1 and CDR2: DFQATT, SNEGSKA (reference sequence). J gave up 4 bases and V 3 bases, and 10 bases lay outside the gene matches. The CDR3 loop spans 16 amino acids. In nucleotides, the CDR3 is TGCAGTGCTAGTAGGCTAGCGGGGGGTATCGGAGAGACCCAGTACTTC. It codes for CSASRLAGGIGETQYF.

The chain combines TRBV12-3 or TRBV12-4 with TRBJ1-1; no reliable D call. This CDR3 comprises 16 residues. V was shortened by 5 bases and J by 0 bases, with 16 bases between the two germline ends. CDR3 sequence (DNA): TGTGCCAGCAGTCCCACGCACGACACAGTGAACACTGAAGCTTTCTTT. This translates into CASSPTHDTVNTEAFF.

The table lists this clonotype with a few counts. The chain uses TRBV7-9 and TRBJ1-1; perhaps TRBD1 as D (5 bases). Trimming left V 5 bases short and J 2 bases short, with 12 bases between. The CDR3 has 14 residues. Germline assignment: CDR1 SEHNR and CDR2 FQNEAQ (reference sequence). In DNA form, the CDR3 reads TGTGCCAGCAGCCCCCGGGACTTCAACACTGAAGCTTTCTTT. This sequence encodes CASSPRDFNTEAFF. Supplemented by reference TRBV7-9 and TRBJ1-1, the full variable domain reads DTGVSQNPRHKITKRGQNVTFRCDPISEHNRLYWYRQTLGQGPEFLTYFQNEAQLEKSRLLSDRFSAERPKGSFSTLEIQRTEQGDSAMYLCASSPRDFNTEAFFGQGTRLTVV.

This chain connects TRBV11-3 to TRBJ2-7; perhaps D is TRBD1 or TRBD2 (5 bases each). V was cut by 3 bases and J by 2 bases, with 11 bases left in between. The germline V gene encodes CDR1 SGHNT and CDR2 YENEEA. The CDR3 length is 14 residues. CDR3 in DNA: TGTGCCAGCAGCTTCTCCGGGGCGGCCTACGAGCAGTACTTC. This sequence encodes CASSFSGAAYEQYF. Full variable domain (remainder filled in from reference TRBV11-3 and TRBJ2-7): EAGVVQSPRYKIIEKKQPVAFWCNPISGHNTLYWYLQNLGQGPELLIRYENEEAVDDSQLPKDRFSAERLKGVDSTLKIQPAELGDSAVYLCASSFSGAAYEQYFGPGTRLTVT.

This clonotype was observed a handful of times. The chain joins TRBV20-1 to TRBJ2-2; the match to TRBD2 covers 14 bases. In germline, CDR1 is DFQATT, CDR2 SNEGSKA (reference sequence). The CDR3 length is 15 residues. V lost 6 bases, J lost 5 bases, and 5 bases stayed unmatched. The DNA of the CDR3 is TGCAGTGCACCAGGACTAGCGGGAGGAACCGGGGAGCTGTTTTTT. Translation gives CSAPGLAGGTGELFF.

This clonotype has ten or more counts. V usage is TRBV20-1 and J usage is TRBJ2-7, with D possibly called TRBD1 or TRBD2 (5 bases each). The CDR3 totals 14 residues. V was pared by 4 bases and J by 6 bases, with 19 bases between. Germline CDR1 DFQATT, CDR2 SNEGSKA (reference sequence). The CDR3 DNA reads as TGCAGTGCTATACACCGGGGCACACTCTCCGAGCAGTACTTC. It yields the protein CSAIHRGTLSEQYF.

This chain links TRBV6-5 with TRBJ1-3; D perhaps matches TRBD1 (5 bases). Trimming left V 0 bases short and J 9 bases short, with 15 bases between. The CDR3 covers 15 residues. Germline CDR1 reads MNHEY; CDR2 reads SVGAGI. The CDR3 coding sequence is TGTGCCAGCAGTTACTCGCCAGGGAATGAAGGCACCATATATTTT. This codes for CASSYSPGNEGTIYF.

Points on this clonotype: One end of the junction fails to match germline, which may point to a read error. The V gene is TRBV6-2 or TRBV6-3, the J gene TRBJ2-5; maybe TRBD2 (5 bases). The CDR3 spans 12 residues. Germline assignment: CDR1 MNHEY and CDR2 SVGEGT. In DNA, the CDR3 is TGTGCCAGCAGTTACGCTAGCCTGTCTCCCCACTTC. Protein product: CASSYASLSPHF.

This sequence joins TRBV28 and TRBJ2-3; D gene ambiguous. Germline V gene sequence: CDR1 MDHEN, CDR2 SYDVKM. Trimming removed 3 bases at V and 2 bases at J, with 15 bases between. The CDR3 has 16 amino acids. The CDR3 DNA sequence: TGTGCCAGCAGTTTTAACCCCTTCCGACCCACAGATACGCAGTATTTT. Its translation is CASSFNPFRPTDTQYF.

This clonotype was recorded many times. The gene calls are TRBV5-1 and TRBJ2-7, with D perhaps matching TRBD1 (6 bases). The germline V gene has CDR1 SGHRS and CDR2 YFSETQ. Trimming stripped 2 bases from V and 9 bases from J, with 24 bases between. CDR3 length: 16 residues. The CDR3 protein is CASSLGTSRSYDGQYF. The CDR3 region has the DNA TGCGCCAGCAGCTTAGGGACATCTCGCTCCTACGATGGGCAGTACTTC.

Concerning this clonotype: A read error may be the cause here, since a much bigger clone is one base away. This chain connects TRBV12-3 or TRBV12-4 to TRBJ1-5; D not resolved. V gave up 3 bases and J gave up 14 bases, with 14 bases separating them. This CDR3 contains 12 residues. CDR3 residues: CASSFFGQAEHF. The CDR3 region has the DNA TGTGCCAGCAGTTTTTTTGGTCAGGCCGAGCATTTT.

This clonotype was detected a few times. This chain connects TRBV5-6 to TRBJ2-7; a possible D gene is TRBD1 (6 bases). This CDR3 is 16 amino acids long. CDR1 is SGHDT and CDR2 is YYEEEE in the germline V gene. Trimming pared 4 bases from V and 3 bases from J, leaving 20 bases between. DNA for the CDR3: TGTGCCAGCAGCCAGATGACAGGAGAGGGCTTCTACGAGCAGTACTTC. Its translation is CASSQMTGEGFYEQYF.

This clonotype occurred a few times. The chain employs TRBV6-1 and TRBJ2-7, with D maybe TRBD2 (5 bases). This CDR3 has 14 residues. Per the germline V gene, CDR1 is MNHNS and CDR2 is SASEGT. Between the trimmed V and J ends, which lost 9 bases and 2 bases, there was a span of 17 bases. CDR3 amino acids: CASDYGTYTYEQYF. DNA of the CDR3: TGTGCCAGTGACTACGGAACATACACCTACGAGCAGTACTTC.